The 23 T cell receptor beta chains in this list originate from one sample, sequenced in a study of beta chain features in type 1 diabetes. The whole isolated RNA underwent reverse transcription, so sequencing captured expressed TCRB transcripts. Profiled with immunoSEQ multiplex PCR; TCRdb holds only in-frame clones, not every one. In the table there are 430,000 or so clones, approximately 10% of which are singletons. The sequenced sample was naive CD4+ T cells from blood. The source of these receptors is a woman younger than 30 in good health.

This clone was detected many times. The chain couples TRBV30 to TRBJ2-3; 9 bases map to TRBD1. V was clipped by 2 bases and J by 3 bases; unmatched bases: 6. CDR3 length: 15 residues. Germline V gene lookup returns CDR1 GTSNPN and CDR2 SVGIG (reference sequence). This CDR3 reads CAWSPKGTGTDTQYF. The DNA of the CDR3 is TGTGCCTGGAGTCCGAAGGGGACAGGGACAGATACGCAGTATTTT.

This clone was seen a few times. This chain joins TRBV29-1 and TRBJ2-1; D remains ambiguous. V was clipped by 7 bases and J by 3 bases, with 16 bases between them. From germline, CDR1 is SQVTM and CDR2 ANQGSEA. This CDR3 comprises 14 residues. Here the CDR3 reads CSEVKGELYNEQFF. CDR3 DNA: TGCAGCGAGGTTAAGGGCGAGCTCTACAATGAGCAGTTCTTC.

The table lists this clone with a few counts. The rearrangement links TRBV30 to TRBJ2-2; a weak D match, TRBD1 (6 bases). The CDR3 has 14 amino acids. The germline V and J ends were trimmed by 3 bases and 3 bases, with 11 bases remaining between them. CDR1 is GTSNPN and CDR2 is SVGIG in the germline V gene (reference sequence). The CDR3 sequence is CAWSRGKDTGELFF. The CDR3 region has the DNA TGTGCCTGGAGCAGGGGAAAGGACACCGGGGAGCTGTTTTTT. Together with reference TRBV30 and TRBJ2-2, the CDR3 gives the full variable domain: SQTIHQWPATLVQPVGSPLSLECTVEGTSNPNLYWYRQAAGRGLQLLFYSVGIGQISSEVPQNLSASRPQDRQFILSSKKLLLSDSGFYLCAWSRGKDTGELFFGEGSRLTVL.

CDR3: CASGIPPQGNEQFF. DNA for the CDR3: TGTGCCAGCGGAATTCCCCCTCAGGGGAATGAGCAGTTCTTC. The rearrangement uses TRBV28 and TRBJ2-1, with D possibly matching TRBD1 (6 bases). The V end lost 8 bases, the J end lost 7 bases, and 18 bases lay between the germline ends. The CDR3 loop spans 14 amino acids. Per the germline V gene, CDR1 is MDHEN and CDR2 is SYDVKM.

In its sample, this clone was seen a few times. The CDR3: CASNRQASGYEQYF. In nucleotides, the CDR3 is TGTGCCAGCAACCGGCAGGCTAGCGGCTACGAGCAGTACTTC. The chain joins TRBV2 to TRBJ2-7; 7 nucleotides align to TRBD2. The CDR3 is 14 residues long. Unmatched junction bases numbered 9, after V lost 7 bases and J lost 3 bases. Germline CDR1 and CDR2: SNHLY and FYNNEI.

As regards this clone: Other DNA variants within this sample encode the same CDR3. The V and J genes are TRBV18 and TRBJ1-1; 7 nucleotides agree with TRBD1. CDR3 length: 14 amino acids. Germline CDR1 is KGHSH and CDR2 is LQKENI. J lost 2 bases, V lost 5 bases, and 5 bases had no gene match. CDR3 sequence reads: CASSSRQGNTEAFF. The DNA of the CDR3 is TGTGCCAGCTCATCCAGACAGGGTAACACTGAAGCTTTCTTT.

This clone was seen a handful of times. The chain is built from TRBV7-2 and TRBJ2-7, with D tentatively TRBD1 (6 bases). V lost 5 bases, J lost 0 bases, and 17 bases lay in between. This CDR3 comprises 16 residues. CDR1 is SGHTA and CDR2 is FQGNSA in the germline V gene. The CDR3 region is CASSRIKQGTSYEQYF. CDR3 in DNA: TGTGCCAGCAGCCGCATCAAACAGGGTACCTCCTACGAGCAGTACTTC.

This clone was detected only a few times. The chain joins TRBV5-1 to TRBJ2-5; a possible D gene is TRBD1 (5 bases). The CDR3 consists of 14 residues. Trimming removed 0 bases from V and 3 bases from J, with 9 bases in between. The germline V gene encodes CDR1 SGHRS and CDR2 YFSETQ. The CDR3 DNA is TGCGCCAGCAGCTTGGGACAGAATAAAGAGACCCAGTACTTC. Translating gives CASSLGQNKETQYF. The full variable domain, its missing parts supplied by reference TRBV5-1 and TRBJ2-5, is KAGVTQTPRYLIKTRGQQVTLSCSPISGHRSVSWYQQTPGQGLQFLFEYFSETQRNKGNFPGRFSGRQFSNSRSEMNVSTLELGDSALYLCASSLGQNKETQYFGPGTRLLVL.

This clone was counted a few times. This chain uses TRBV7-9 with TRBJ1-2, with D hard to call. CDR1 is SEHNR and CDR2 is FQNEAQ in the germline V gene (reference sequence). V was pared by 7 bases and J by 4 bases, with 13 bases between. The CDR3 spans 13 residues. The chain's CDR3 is CASTEWDFYGYTF. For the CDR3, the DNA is TGTGCCAGCACCGAGTGGGATTTCTATGGCTACACCTTC. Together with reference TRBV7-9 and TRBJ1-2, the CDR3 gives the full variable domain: DTGVSQNPRHKITKRGQNVTFRCDPISEHNRLYWYRQTLGQGPEFLTYFQNEAQLEKSRLLSDRFSAERPKGSFSTLEIQRTEQGDSAMYLCASTEWDFYGYTFGSGTRLTVV.

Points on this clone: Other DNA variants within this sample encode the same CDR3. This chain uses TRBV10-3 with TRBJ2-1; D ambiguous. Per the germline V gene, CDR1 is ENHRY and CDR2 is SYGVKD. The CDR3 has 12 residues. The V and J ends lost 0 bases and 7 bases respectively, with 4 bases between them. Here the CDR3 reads CAISESRNEQFF. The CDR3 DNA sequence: TGTGCCATCAGTGAGTCCCGGAATGAGCAGTTCTTC.

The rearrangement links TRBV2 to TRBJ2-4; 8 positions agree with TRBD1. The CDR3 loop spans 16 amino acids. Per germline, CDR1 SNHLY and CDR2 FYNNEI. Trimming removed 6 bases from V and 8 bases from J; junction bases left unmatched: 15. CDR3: CASRRMRDRQRDIQYF. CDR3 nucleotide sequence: TGTGCCAGCAGGCGCATGCGGGACAGGCAACGGGACATTCAGTACTTC.

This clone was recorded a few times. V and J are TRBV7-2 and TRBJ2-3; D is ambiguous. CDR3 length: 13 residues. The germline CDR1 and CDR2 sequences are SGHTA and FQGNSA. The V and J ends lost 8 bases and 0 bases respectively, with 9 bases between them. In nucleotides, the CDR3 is TGTGCCAGCCGACAAATTAGCACAGATACGCAGTATTTT. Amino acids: CASRQISTDTQYF.

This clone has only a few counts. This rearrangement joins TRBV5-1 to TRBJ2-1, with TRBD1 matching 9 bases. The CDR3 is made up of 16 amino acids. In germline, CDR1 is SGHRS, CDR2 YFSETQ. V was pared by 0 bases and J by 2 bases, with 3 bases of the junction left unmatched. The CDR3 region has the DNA TGCGCCAGCAGCTTGGCCACAGGGGGCCCCTACAATGAGCAGTTCTTC. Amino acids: CASSLATGGPYNEQFF. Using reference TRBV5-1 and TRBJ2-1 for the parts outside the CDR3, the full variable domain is KAGVTQTPRYLIKTRGQQVTLSCSPISGHRSVSWYQQTPGQGLQFLFEYFSETQRNKGNFPGRFSGRQFSNSRSEMNVSTLELGDSALYLCASSLATGGPYNEQFFGPGTRLTVL.

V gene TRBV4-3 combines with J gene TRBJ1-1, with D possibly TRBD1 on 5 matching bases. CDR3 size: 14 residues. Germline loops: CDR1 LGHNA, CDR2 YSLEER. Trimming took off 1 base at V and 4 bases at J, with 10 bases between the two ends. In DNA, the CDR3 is TGCGCCAGCAGCCAAGGTGGGACCAGCACTGAAGCTTTCTTT. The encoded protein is CASSQGGTSTEAFF.

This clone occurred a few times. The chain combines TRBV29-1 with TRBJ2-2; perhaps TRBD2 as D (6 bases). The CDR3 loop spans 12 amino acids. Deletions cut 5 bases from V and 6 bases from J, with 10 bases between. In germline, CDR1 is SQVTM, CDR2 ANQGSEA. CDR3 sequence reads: CSVWGVAGELFF. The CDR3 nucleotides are TGCAGCGTTTGGGGGGTCGCCGGGGAGCTGTTTTTT.

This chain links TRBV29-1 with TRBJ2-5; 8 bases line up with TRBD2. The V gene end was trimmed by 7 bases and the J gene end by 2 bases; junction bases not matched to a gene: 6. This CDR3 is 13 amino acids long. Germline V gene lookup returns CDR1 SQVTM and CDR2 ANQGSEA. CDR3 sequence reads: CSARGGSQETQYF. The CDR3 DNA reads TGCAGCGCCCGGGGGGGTAGTCAAGAGACCCAGTACTTC.

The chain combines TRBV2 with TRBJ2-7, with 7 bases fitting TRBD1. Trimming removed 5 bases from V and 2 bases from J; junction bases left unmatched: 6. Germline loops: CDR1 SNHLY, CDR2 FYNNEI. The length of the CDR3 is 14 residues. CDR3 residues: CASSRTGVAYEQYF. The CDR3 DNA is TGTGCCAGCAGTCGCACAGGGGTAGCCTACGAGCAGTACTTC. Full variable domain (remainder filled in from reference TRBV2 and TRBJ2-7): EPEVTQTPSHQVTQMGQEVILRCVPISNHLYFYWYRQILGQKVEFLVSFYNNEISEKSEIFDDQFSVERPDGSNFTLKIRSTKLEDSAMYFCASSRTGVAYEQYFGPGTRLTVT.

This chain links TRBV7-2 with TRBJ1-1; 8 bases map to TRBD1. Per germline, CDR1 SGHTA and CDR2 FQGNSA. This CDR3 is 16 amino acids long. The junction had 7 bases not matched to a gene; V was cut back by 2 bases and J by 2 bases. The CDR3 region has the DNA TGTGCCAGCAGCTTACAGGGGGCGAGATTTAACACTGAAGCTTTCTTT. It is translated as CASSLQGARFNTEAFF.

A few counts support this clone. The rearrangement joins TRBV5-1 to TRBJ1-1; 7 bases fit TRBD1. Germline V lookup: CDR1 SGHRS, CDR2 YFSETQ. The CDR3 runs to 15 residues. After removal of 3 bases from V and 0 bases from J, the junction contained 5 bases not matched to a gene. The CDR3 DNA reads TGCGCCAGCAGCTGGGACAGATCCTTGAACACTGAAGCTTTCTTT. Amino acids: CASSWDRSLNTEAFF.

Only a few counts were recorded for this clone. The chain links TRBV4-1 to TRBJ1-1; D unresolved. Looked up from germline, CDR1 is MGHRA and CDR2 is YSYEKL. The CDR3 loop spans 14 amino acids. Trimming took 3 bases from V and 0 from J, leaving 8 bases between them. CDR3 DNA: TGCGCCAGCAGCCATAACTTAATGAACACTGAAGCTTTCTTT. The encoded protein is CASSHNLMNTEAFF.

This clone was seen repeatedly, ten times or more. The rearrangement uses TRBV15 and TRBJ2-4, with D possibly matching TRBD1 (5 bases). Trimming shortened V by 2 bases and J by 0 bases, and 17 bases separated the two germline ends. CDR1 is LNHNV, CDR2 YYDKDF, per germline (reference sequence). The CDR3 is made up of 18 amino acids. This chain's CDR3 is CATSRRGQSILAKNIQYF. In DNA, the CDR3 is TGTGCCACCAGCAGAAGAGGACAATCAATACTAGCCAAAAACATTCAGTACTTC.

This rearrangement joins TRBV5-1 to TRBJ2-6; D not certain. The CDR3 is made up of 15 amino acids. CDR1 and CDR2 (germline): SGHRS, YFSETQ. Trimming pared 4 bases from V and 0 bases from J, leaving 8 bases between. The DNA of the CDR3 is TGCGCCAGCAGCCTCACTTCCTCTGGGGCCAACGTCCTGACTTTC. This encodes CASSLTSSGANVLTF.

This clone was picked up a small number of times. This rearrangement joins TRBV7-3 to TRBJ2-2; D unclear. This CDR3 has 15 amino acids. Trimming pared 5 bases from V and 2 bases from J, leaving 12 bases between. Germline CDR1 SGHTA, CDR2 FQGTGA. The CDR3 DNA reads TGTGCCAGCAGCCCAGAGAGTGACAACACCGGGGAGCTGTTTTTT. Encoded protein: CASSPESDNTGELFF.